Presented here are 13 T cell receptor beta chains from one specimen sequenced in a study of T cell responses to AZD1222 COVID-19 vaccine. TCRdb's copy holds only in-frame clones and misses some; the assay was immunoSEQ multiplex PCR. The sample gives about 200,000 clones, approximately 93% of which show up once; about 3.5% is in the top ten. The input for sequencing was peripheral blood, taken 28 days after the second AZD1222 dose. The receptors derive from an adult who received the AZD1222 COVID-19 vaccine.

The CDR3 sequence is CSVAQGFGYGYTF. Written as DNA, the CDR3 is TGCAGCGTTGCACAGGGTTTCGGGTATGGCTACACCTTC. This chain connects TRBV29-1 to TRBJ1-2, with D perhaps TRBD1 (6 bases). Trimming removed 4 bases at V and 5 bases at J, with 14 bases between. Germline loops: CDR1 SQVTM, CDR2 ANQGSEA. This CDR3 spans 13 amino acids. The full variable domain, its missing parts supplied by reference TRBV29-1 and TRBJ1-2, is SAVISQKPSRDICQRGTSLTIQCQVDSQVTMMFWYRQQPGQSLTLIATANQGSEATYESGFVIDKFPISRPNLTFSTLTVSNMSPEDSSIYLCSVAQGFGYGYTFGSGTRLTVV.

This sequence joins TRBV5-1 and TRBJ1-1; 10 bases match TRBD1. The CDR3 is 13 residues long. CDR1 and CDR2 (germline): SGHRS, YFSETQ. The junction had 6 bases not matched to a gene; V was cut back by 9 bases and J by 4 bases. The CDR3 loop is CATRQGAGTEAFF. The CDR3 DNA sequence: TGCGCCACCCGACAGGGGGCTGGCACTGAAGCTTTCTTT.

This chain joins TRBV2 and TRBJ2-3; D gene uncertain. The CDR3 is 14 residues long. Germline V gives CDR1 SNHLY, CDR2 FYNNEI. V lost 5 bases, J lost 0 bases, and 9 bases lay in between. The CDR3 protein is CASSWGYSTDTQYF. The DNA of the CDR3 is TGTGCCAGCAGTTGGGGTTACAGCACAGATACGCAGTATTTT.

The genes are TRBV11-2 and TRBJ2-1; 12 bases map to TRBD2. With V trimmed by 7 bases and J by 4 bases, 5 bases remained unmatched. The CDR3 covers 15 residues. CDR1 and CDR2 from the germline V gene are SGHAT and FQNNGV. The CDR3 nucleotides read TGTGCCAGCACTCCTGGACTAGCGGGGTACAATGAGCAGTTCTTC. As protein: CASTPGLAGYNEQFF.

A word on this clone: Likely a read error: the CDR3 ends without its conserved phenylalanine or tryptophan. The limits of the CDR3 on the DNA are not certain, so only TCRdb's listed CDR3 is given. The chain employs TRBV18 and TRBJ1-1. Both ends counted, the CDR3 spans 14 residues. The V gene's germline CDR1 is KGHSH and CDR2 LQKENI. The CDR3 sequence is CASSPARDAAPSPI.

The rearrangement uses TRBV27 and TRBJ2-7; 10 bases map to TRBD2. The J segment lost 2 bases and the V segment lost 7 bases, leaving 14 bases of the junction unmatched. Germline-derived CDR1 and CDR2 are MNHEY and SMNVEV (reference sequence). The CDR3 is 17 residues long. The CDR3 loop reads CASKPLGLAGVTYEQYF. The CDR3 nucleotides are TGTGCCAGCAAACCTCTAGGGCTAGCGGGAGTGACCTACGAGCAGTACTTC.

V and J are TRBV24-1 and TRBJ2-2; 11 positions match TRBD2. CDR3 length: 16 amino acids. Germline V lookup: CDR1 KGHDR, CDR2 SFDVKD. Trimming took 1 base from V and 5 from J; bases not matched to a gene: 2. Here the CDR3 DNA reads TGTGCCACCAGTGATTTTGCTAGCGGGAGGACCGGGGAGCTGTTTTTT. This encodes CATSDFASGRTGELFF.

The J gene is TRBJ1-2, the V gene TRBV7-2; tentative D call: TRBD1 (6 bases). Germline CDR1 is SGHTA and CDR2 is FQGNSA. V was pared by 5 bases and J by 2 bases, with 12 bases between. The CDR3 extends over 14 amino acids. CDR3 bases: TGTGCCAGCAGCCAGGCGACAGGAAACTATGGCTACACCTTC. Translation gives CASSQATGNYGYTF.

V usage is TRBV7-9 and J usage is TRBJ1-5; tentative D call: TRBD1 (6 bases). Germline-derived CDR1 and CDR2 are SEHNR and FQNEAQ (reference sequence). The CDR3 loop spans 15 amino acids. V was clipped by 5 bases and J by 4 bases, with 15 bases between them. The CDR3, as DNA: TGTGCCAGCAGCCGAGACGGGACACCTAATCAGCCCCAGCATTTT. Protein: CASSRDGTPNQPQHF.

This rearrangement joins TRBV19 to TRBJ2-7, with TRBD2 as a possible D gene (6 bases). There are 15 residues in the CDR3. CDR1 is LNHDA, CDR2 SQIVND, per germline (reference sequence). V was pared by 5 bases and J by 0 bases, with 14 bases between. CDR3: CASSSTSSSSYEQYF. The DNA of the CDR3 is TGTGCCAGTAGTTCTACTAGCTCCTCCTCCTACGAGCAGTACTTC.

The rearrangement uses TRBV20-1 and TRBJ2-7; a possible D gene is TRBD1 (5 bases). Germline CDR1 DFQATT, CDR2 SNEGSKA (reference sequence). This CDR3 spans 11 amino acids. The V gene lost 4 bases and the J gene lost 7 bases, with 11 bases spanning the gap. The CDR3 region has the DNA TGCAGTGCTAATCAGGGCTGGGAGCAGTACTTC. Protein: CSANQGWEQYF.

For the CDR3, the DNA is TGTGCCAGTAGTAAGACAGGGGAGGGGGAGACCCAGTACTTC. This gives the protein CASSKTGEGETQYF. The gene calls are TRBV19 and TRBJ2-5; D may be TRBD1 (8 bases). The ends were cut back, 4 bases at V and 5 bases at J, with 14 bases in the middle. This CDR3 has 14 residues. Per the germline V gene, CDR1 is LNHDA and CDR2 is SQIVND (reference sequence).

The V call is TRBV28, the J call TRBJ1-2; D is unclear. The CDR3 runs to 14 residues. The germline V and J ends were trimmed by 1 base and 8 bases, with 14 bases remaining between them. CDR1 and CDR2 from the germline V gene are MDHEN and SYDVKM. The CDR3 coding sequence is TGTGCCAGCAGTTTATTGTCTGAATACGGGGGCTACACCTTC. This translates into CASSLLSEYGGYTF.